This entry lists 9 T cell receptor beta chains sequenced from one sample in a study of blood T cell repertoires in COVID-19. TCRdb's copy holds only in-frame clones and misses some; the assay was immunoSEQ multiplex PCR. The table records approximately 300,000 clones, approximately 86% of them present only once. Sequenced sample: peripheral blood. Receptors were obtained from a human donor with COVID-19, enrolled during active disease. The donor label of this sample is uncertain.

The V and J genes are TRBV6-2 or TRBV6-3 and TRBJ1-2; D is possibly TRBD1 (5 bases). V was cut by 5 bases and J by 3 bases, with 10 bases left in between. This CDR3 is built from 13 residues. Per the germline V gene, CDR1 is MNHEY and CDR2 is SVGEGT. The CDR3 coding sequence is TGTGCCAGCAGTCCACAGGATTACTATGGCTACACCTTC. Amino acids: CASSPQDYYGYTF.

The rearrangement joins TRBV28 to TRBJ1-3; 7 bases map to TRBD1. The CDR3 runs to 14 residues. The V gene end was trimmed by 5 bases and the J gene end by 11 bases; junction bases not matched to a gene: 12. The V gene's germline CDR1 is MDHEN and CDR2 SYDVKM. The CDR3, as DNA: TGTGCCAGCAGTCCAGGGACAGCCCATAACGCCATATATTTT. Residues: CASSPGTAHNAIYF. Together with reference TRBV28 and TRBJ1-3, the CDR3 gives the full variable domain: DVKVTQSSRYLVKRTGEKVFLECVQDMDHENMFWYRQDPGLGLRLIYFSYDVKMKEKGDIPEGYSVSREKKERFSLILESASTNQTSMYLCASSPGTAHNAIYFGEGSWLTVV.

This chain links TRBV27 with TRBJ1-6; 8 nucleotides agree with TRBD1. Trimming removed 2 bases from V and 9 bases from J; junction bases left unmatched: 6. CDR3 length equals 15 residues. Germline CDR1 reads MNHEY; CDR2 reads SMNVEV (reference sequence). The DNA of the CDR3 is TGTGCCAGCAGTTTACGGGCAGGGGGCCTTTCACCCCTCCACTTT. It specifies CASSLRAGGLSPLHF.

The V call is TRBV7-2, the J call TRBJ2-5; the D gene is possibly TRBD2 (5 bases). The CDR3 totals 14 residues. Germline CDR1 reads SGHTA; CDR2 reads FQGNSA. Trimming removed 1 base from V and 7 bases from J, with 13 bases in between. The CDR3 loop is CASSLGGVAGTQYF. For the CDR3, the DNA is TGTGCCAGCAGCTTAGGGGGAGTTGCCGGGACCCAGTACTTC.

This rearrangement joins TRBV5-1 to TRBJ1-2; 8 bases match TRBD1. Trimming took 6 bases from V and 6 from J; bases not matched to a gene: 7. The CDR3 is made up of 13 amino acids. Germline values: CDR1 SGHRS, CDR2 YFSETQ. The CDR3 protein is CASTKGQEDGYTF. The CDR3 bases are TGCGCCAGCACAAAGGGACAGGAGGATGGCTACACCTTC. The whole variable domain, filled in from reference TRBV5-1 and TRBJ1-2, reads KAGVTQTPRYLIKTRGQQVTLSCSPISGHRSVSWYQQTPGQGLQFLFEYFSETQRNKGNFPGRFSGRQFSNSRSEMNVSTLELGDSALYLCASTKGQEDGYTFGSGTRLTVV.

This rearrangement joins TRBV5-1 to TRBJ2-7; no reliable D call. CDR1 is SGHRS, CDR2 YFSETQ, per germline. The CDR3 length is 14 residues. The germline V and J ends were trimmed by 5 bases and 6 bases, with 18 bases remaining between them. The CDR3 region is CASRESSEYGEQYF. The CDR3 nucleotides are TGCGCCAGCAGGGAGTCCTCAGAGTATGGCGAGCAGTACTTC.

The chain recombines TRBV7-2 with TRBJ1-3; no clear D gene. Trimming left V 3 bases short and J 0 bases short, with 6 bases between. Germline CDR1 SGHTA, CDR2 FQGNSA. This CDR3 has 14 amino acids. CDR3 DNA: TGTGCCAGCAGCTTCGCAGGCTCTGGAAACACCATATATTTT. This codes for CASSFAGSGNTIYF.

This chain uses TRBV15 with TRBJ1-1, with D hard to call. V was trimmed by 5 bases and J by 4 bases, leaving 20 bases between them. The germline CDR1 and CDR2 sequences are LNHNV and YYDKDF (reference sequence). This CDR3 region has 16 residues. CDR3 DNA: TGTGCCACCAGCCCGCAACATTTGGAGGGAGGCACTGAAGCTTTCTTT. Protein sequence: CATSPQHLEGGTEAFF.

V is TRBV2 and J is TRBJ1-4, with D possibly matching TRBD1 (6 bases). Germline loops: CDR1 SNHLY, CDR2 FYNNEI. CDR3 length: 15 amino acids. Trimming removed 8 bases at V and 5 bases at J, with 18 bases between. The CDR3 sequence is CASLSAGTPNEKLFF. The CDR3, as DNA: TGTGCCAGCCTATCGGCCGGGACACCGAATGAAAAACTGTTTTTT.